Listed below are T cell receptor beta chains from one sample, sequenced in a study of a mutant IDH1 vaccine in newly diagnosed glioma. Sequenced by immunoSEQ multiplex PCR; TCRdb stores in-frame clones only, minus some. The sample has about 15,000 clones, around 89% seen once. The starting material was PBMCs, obtained from a glioma patient treated with radiotherapy, temozolomide or both. The receptor source for this set is a woman aged 40 to 55 with glioma. Some clones in this sample may be carry-over from other donors' samples. The CDR3 runs from the conserved cysteine through the conserved F or W. A D gene is named only where the DNA matches it firmly. Clone size is shown for a subset of rows, as once, few, many or a class of expanded clone.

v_gene	j_gene	abundance	d_gene	CDR3nt	CDR3aa
TRBV5-5	TRBJ2-1	.	TRBD2	TGTGCCAGCAGCCGTGGGACTAGCGGGAGTATCCTAAATGAGCAGTTCTTC	CASSRGTSGSILNEQFF
TRBV19	TRBJ2-3	once	.	TGTGCCAGTAGTATTTTCGTCGGGGTGAGCACAGATACGCAGTATTTT	CASSIFVGVSTDTQYF
TRBV9	TRBJ2-3	.	.	TGTGCCAGCAGCCCCCGACCTGGGGGGGCCTCCACAGATACGCAGTATTTT	CASSPRPGGASTDTQYF
TRBV5-4	TRBJ1-1	.	.	TGTGCCAGCAGCTTGAACAAAAACACTGAAGCTTTCTTT	CASSLNKNTEAFF
TRBV19	TRBJ2-2	few	TRBD1	TGTGCCAGTAGTATGGGACAGGCCGGGGAGCTGTTTTTT	CASSMGQAGELFF
TRBV7-2	TRBJ2-7	few	.	TGTGCCAGCAGCCGTGTCGCAGGGAAGGACGAGCAGTACTTC	CASSRVAGKDEQYF
TRBV6-5	TRBJ2-6	once	.	TGTGCCAGCAGTCAAGACAACTCTGGGGCCAACGTCCTGACTTTC	CASSQDNSGANVLTF
TRBV13	TRBJ2-7	once	.	TGTGCCAGCAGCTTCGGCAGGGACTCCTACGAGCAGTACTTC	CASSFGRDSYEQYF
TRBV4-1	TRBJ2-1	.	TRBD2	TGCGCCAGCAGCTCCCTGACTAGCGGGGTGCATGAGCAGTTCTTC	CASSSLTSGVHEQFF
TRBV5-1	TRBJ1-1	few	.	TGCGCCAGCAGCTTGAACTCTGAAGCTTTCTTT	CASSLNSEAFF
TRBV20-1	TRBJ2-7	.	.	TGCAGTATACTAGACTCCTACGAGCAGTACTTC	CSILDSYEQYF
TRBV15	TRBJ1-5	.	.	TGTGCCACCAGCAGCCGGGACACGGGGCCGCAGCCCCAGCATTTT	CATSSRDTGPQPQHF
TRBV5-6	TRBJ1-2	.	.	TGTGCCAGCAGCTTTTATGGGGCCCCCTATGGCTACACCTTC	CASSFYGAPYGYTF